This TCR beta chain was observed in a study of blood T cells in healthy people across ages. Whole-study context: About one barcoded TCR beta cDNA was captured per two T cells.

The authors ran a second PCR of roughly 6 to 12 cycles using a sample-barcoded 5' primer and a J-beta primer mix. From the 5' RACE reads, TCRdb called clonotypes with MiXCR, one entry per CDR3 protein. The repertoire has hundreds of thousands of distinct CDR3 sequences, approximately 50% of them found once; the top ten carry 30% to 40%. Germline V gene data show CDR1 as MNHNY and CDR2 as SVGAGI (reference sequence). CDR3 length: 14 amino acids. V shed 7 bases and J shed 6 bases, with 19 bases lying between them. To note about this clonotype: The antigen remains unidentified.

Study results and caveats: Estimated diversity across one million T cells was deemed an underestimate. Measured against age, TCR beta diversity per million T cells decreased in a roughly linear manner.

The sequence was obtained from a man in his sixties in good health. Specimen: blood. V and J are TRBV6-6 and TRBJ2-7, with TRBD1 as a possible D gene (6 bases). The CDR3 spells CASIPGQSSGEQYF. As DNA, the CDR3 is TGTGCCAGCATTCCGGGACAATCATCTGGCGAGCAGTACTTC.